This TCR beta chain was recorded in a study of CD8 T cells in ankylosing spondylitis. Notes on the study in general: Significantly higher representation of disease-linked clones was reported for matched ankylosing spondylitis synovial fluid. Seven to nine highly homologous variants formed a TCR beta motif that appeared characteristic of ankylosing spondylitis blood.

Germline trimming cut 6 bases from V and 4 bases from J; bases unmatched to any gene: 11. There are 17 residues in the CDR3. From germline, CDR1 is SGHRS and CDR2 YFSETQ. As the method for making TCR beta libraries, quantitative 5'-RACE with molecular barcodes was used. TCRdb re-called the 5' RACE reads through MiXCR, storing one row per CDR3 protein. Counted here are a few hundred thousand distinct CDR3 sequences, 18% occurring once; the ten biggest clones make up less than 35%. A remark on this clonotype: Its antigen is currently unknown.

The receptor's source is a male donor with ankylosing spondylitis or in good health (not recorded which). The chain couples TRBV5-1 to TRBJ2-2, with 11 bases lining up with TRBD2. Sequenced material: blood, either unsorted or a sorted T cell fraction (not recorded which). The CDR3 DNA is TGCGCCAGCAATCAGGGGCTAGCGGGAGGCCGCACCGGGGAGCTGTTTTTT. As protein: CASNQGLAGGRTGELFF.